This entry is about one TCR beta chain. The antigen is not known. Around 30,000 T cell genomes (around 320 ng DNA) went into each PBMC replicate. Clones were sequenced by immunoSEQ multiplex PCR, and TCRdb holds only the in-frame ones, with some missing. In the table there are hundreds of thousands of clones, about three quarters of which are singletons. The V and J ends lost 6 bases and 5 bases respectively, with 9 bases between them. This CDR3 region has 12 residues. Germline V gene data show CDR1 as MDHEN and CDR2 as SYDVKM. The donor population consisted of healthy HIV-negative adults with no recent acute infections or vaccinations. The data stem from a study of shared clonotypes between healthy human individuals. Whole-study results and caveats: Investigators collected only blood, and repertoires in tissues likely differ.

Sequencing was carried out using PBMCs. The rearrangement links TRBV28 to TRBJ2-3; D gene uncertain. The sequence was collected from a woman between 40 and 50 years old in good health. Some clones in this sample may be carry-over from other donors' samples. The CDR3 bases are TGTGCCAGCAGACTACAAGGAGATACGCAGTATTTT. Translation: CASRLQGDTQYF.